The T cell receptor beta chain under discussion was sequenced for a study of Ad26.COV2.S vaccination and SARS-CoV-2 variants. This table comes from immunoSEQ multiplex PCR, and its TCRdb copy is limited to in-frame clones, with some not included. The data show 300,000 to 350,000 clones, 70% to 90% seen once. This clone was counted a single time. What it binds is unknown. The germline gives CDR1 SNHLY, CDR2 FYNNEI. Trimming left V 4 bases short and J 8 bases short, with 14 bases between. The CDR3 loop spans 14 amino acids. Study outcomes and limitations: Vaccinees reportedly had broad spike-specific CD8+ and CD4+ T cell responses.

Described treatment: about 20 received Ad26.COV2.S at low or high dose, single or two shots; roughly five received placebo; per-sample allocation not given. Samples came from day 63 after the first vaccine or placebo injection. This clonotype was obtained from a person between 18 and 65 years old who received the Ad26.COV2.S COVID-19 vaccine or a placebo. The J gene is TRBJ1-4, the V gene TRBV2; TRBD1 might be the D (5 bases). The sample in question was peripheral blood, obtained in a trial of Ad26.COV2.S vaccine versus placebo. The CDR3 sequence is CASSATGLDEKLFF. In nucleotides, the CDR3 is TGTGCCAGCAGTGCCACGGGGCTAGACGAAAAACTGTTTTTT.